In its sample, the clone carrying this T cell receptor (beta chain) was seen a few times. What it binds is not known. The data derive from a study of T cells after yellow fever vaccination. Findings and limits, study-wide: The study re-detected most primary-vaccination clones after the booster (roughly 96% CD4, approximately 88% CD8). Sorted repertoires could include abundant contaminating clonotypes from bulk cells.

It was through 5'RACE template switching that TCR cDNA was made, with a universal primer site and UMIs added. MiXCR, run by TCRdb on the 5' RACE reads, gives a single entry per CDR3 protein. Of approximately 610,000 distinct CDR3 sequences listed, roughly a sixth are singletons. Trimming pared 1 base from V and 3 bases from J, leaving 10 bases between. The CDR3 has 14 residues. From germline, CDR1 is LGHDT and CDR2 YNNKEL (reference sequence). This chain connects TRBV3-1 to TRBJ2-7; a weak D match, TRBD1 (5 bases). The TCR originated in a man aged 18 to 29 who received the YFV17D yellow fever vaccine. The sequences come from PBMCs, collected about 5 days after the first yellow fever vaccination. CDR3 nucleotide sequence: TGTGCCAGCAGCCAAGCCGGACAAAACTACGAGCAGTACGTC. The encoded protein is CASSQAGQNYEQYV.